This passage covers 26 T cell receptor beta chains from one sample sequenced in a study of blood T cell repertoires in COVID-19. Measured with immunoSEQ multiplex PCR; TCRdb has only the in-frame clones, and not every one. The profile shows about 21,000 clones, about 88% of them singletons. Sequences were obtained from peripheral blood. These receptors were obtained from a man aged 65-85 years with acute or convalescent COVID-19.

The V call is TRBV5-8, the J call TRBJ2-1, with a tentative D call TRBD2 (5 bases). This CDR3 is built from 16 residues. V was pared by 2 bases and J by 6 bases, with 18 bases between. CDR1 and CDR2 from the germline V gene are SGHTS and YDEGEE. The CDR3 region has the DNA TGTGCCAGCAGCTTCGAACTAGGGCCGGTCGGCAATGAGCAGTTCTTC. Translated: CASSFELGPVGNEQFF.

This rearrangement joins TRBV7-3 to TRBJ2-1; maybe TRBD2 (6 bases). The length of the CDR3 is 15 residues. CDR1 is SGHTA, CDR2 FQGTGA, per germline. V lost 2 bases and J 3 bases, leaving 11 bases between the germline ends. CDR3 loop: CASSLPGSRYNEQFF. Here the CDR3 DNA reads TGTGCCAGCAGCTTACCCGGGAGCCGCTACAATGAGCAGTTCTTC.

This chain connects TRBV5-4 to TRBJ1-4; possibly TRBD1 for D (5 bases). Germline CDR1 and CDR2: SGHNT and YYREEE (reference sequence). The V end lost 0 bases, the J end lost 8 bases, and 17 bases lay between the germline ends. This CDR3 comprises 16 residues. The CDR3 bases are TGTGCCAGCAGCTTGGACCGCAGGGTGGTAGACGAAAAACTGTTTTTT. This encodes CASSLDRRVVDEKLFF.

The V and J genes are TRBV6-4 and TRBJ2-3; 10 bases map to TRBD2. Germline CDR1 reads MRHNA; CDR2 reads SNTAGT. CDR3 length: 20 residues. After removal of 3 bases from V and 5 bases from J, the junction contained 20 bases not matched to a gene. The CDR3: CASSDPESSGRWLFVDTQYF. In DNA form, the CDR3 reads TGTGCCAGCAGTGATCCTGAATCTAGCGGGAGATGGTTGTTTGTAGATACGCAGTATTTT.

This clone was recorded only once. In DNA, the CDR3 is TGTGCTAGTAGAAGCAGGGATCAGCCCCAGCATTTT. Its translation is CASRSRDQPQHF. The chain uses TRBV12-5 and TRBJ1-5, with D maybe TRBD1 (5 bases). Germline V gene lookup returns CDR1 LGHNT and CDR2 FRNRAP. The V gene lost 8 bases and the J gene lost 5 bases, with 10 bases spanning the gap. The CDR3 loop spans 12 amino acids.

The rearrangement joins TRBV11-3 to TRBJ2-2; TRBD2 aligns across 7 bases. This CDR3 has 15 amino acids. V was pared by 3 bases and J by 3 bases, with 4 bases of the junction left unmatched. CDR1 and CDR2 from the germline V gene are SGHNT and YENEEA. The DNA of the CDR3 is TGTGCCAGCAGCTTCGGGAGGTCGGACACCGGGGAGCTGTTTTTT. It specifies CASSFGRSDTGELFF.

This clone was seen a handful of times. The chain uses TRBV7-2 and TRBJ1-6, with D possibly TRBD1 on 6 matching bases. The germline CDR1 and CDR2 sequences are SGHTA and FQGNSA. The CDR3 loop spans 16 amino acids. The V end lost 1 base, the J end lost 6 bases, and 13 bases lay between the germline ends. CDR3 residues: CASSLVYPGVNSPLHF. CDR3 in DNA: TGTGCCAGCAGCTTAGTTTACCCAGGGGTTAATTCACCCCTCCACTTT.

CDR3 amino acids: CASSSHALAGGALDEQYF. The CDR3 DNA is TGTGCCAGCAGCTCCCACGCGTTAGCGGGAGGAGCCCTCGACGAGCAGTACTTC. The J gene is TRBJ2-7, the V gene TRBV5-8; TRBD2 aligns across 10 bases. There are 18 residues in the CDR3. The V gene end was trimmed by 3 bases and the J gene end by 5 bases; junction bases not matched to a gene: 17. In germline, CDR1 is SGHTS, CDR2 YDEGEE.

The chain couples TRBV7-9 to TRBJ2-5, with 8 positions matching TRBD2. The V segment lost 1 base and the J segment 4 bases; nucleotides outside the gene matches: 5. This CDR3 contains 15 residues. Germline CDR1 SEHNR, CDR2 FQNEAQ (reference sequence). For the CDR3, the DNA is TGTGCCAGCAGCTTAGGCCTAGCGGGTCTAGAGACCCAGTACTTC. This encodes CASSLGLAGLETQYF.

The chain is built from TRBV19 and TRBJ2-3; 9 positions agree with TRBD2. The V and J ends lost 3 bases and 4 bases, in that order; junction bases with no gene match: 2. From germline, CDR1 is LNHDA and CDR2 SQIVND (reference sequence). There are 14 residues in the CDR3. This chain's CDR3 is CASSIQRGADTQYF. The CDR3 DNA reads TGTGCCAGTAGTATCCAGCGGGGGGCAGATACGCAGTATTTT.

The V gene is TRBV7-3, the J gene TRBJ1-4; D is uncertain. The CDR3 is made up of 15 amino acids. Trimming removed 2 bases from V and 4 bases from J, with 11 bases in between. Per germline, CDR1 SGHTA and CDR2 FQGTGA. The CDR3 DNA is TGTGCCAGCAGCTTATCGGGAAACTTTAATGAAAAACTGTTTTTT. It codes for CASSLSGNFNEKLFF.

This sequence joins TRBV28 and TRBJ1-2; weak D call: TRBD1 (5 bases). The CDR3 consists of 14 residues. Germline CDR1 reads MDHEN; CDR2 reads SYDVKM. The germline V and J ends were trimmed by 4 bases and 7 bases, with 16 bases remaining between them. The CDR3 bases are TGTGCCAGCAGTTCAAATGCAGGGTTGGGTGGCTACACCTTC. Translated, it gives CASSSNAGLGGYTF.

The gene calls are TRBV4-2 and TRBJ2-7; 9 bases match TRBD2. Germline CDR1 is LGHNA and CDR2 is YNFKEQ. This CDR3 is built from 16 residues. The V segment lost 0 bases and the J segment 2 bases; nucleotides outside the gene matches: 5. This CDR3 is CASSQDRASGAYEQYF. CDR3 sequence (DNA): TGTGCCAGCAGCCAAGATAGGGCTAGCGGGGCCTACGAGCAGTACTTC.

This clone appeared once. The chain uses TRBV18 and TRBJ1-2; 7 bases are a match to TRBD1. The CDR3 is 12 amino acids. The V gene end was trimmed by 8 bases and the J gene end by 7 bases; junction bases not matched to a gene: 7. The V gene's germline CDR1 is KGHSH and CDR2 LQKENI. The CDR3 coding sequence is TGTGCCAGCCTAGGACAGGCTCGTGGCTACACCTTC. Protein sequence: CASLGQARGYTF.

The rearrangement links TRBV19 to TRBJ2-3; 9 bases line up with TRBD1. Germline CDR1 reads LNHDA; CDR2 reads SQIVND (reference sequence). J gave up 4 bases and V 5 bases, and 10 bases lay outside the gene matches. The CDR3 is made up of 16 amino acids. Written as DNA, the CDR3 is TGTGCCAGTAGTGGGGACAGGGTCCTTAGGCCAGATACGCAGTATTTT. It specifies CASSGDRVLRPDTQYF. The variable domain in full, with the rest retrieved from reference TRBV19 and TRBJ2-3, is DGGITQSPKYLFRKEGQNVTLSCEQNLNHDAMYWYRQDPGQGLRLIYYSQIVNDFQKGDIAEGYSVSREKKESFPLTVTSAQKNPTAFYLCASSGDRVLRPDTQYFGPGTRLTVL.

The V call is TRBV11-2, the J call TRBJ1-3, with TRBD1 as a possible D gene (5 bases). The CDR3 runs to 16 residues. Germline V lookup: CDR1 SGHAT, CDR2 FQNNGV. The V and J ends lost 5 bases and 2 bases respectively, with 16 bases between them. The CDR3, as DNA: TGTGCCAGCAGCCTTACCGGGGCGGGGACTGGAAACACCATATATTTT. Its translation is CASSLTGAGTGNTIYF.

The V and J genes are TRBV7-2 and TRBJ2-7; no clear D. V shed 0 bases and J shed 1 base, with 7 bases lying between them. Germline V gene data show CDR1 as SGHTA and CDR2 as FQGNSA. CDR3 size: 14 residues. CDR3 DNA sequence: TGTGCCAGCAGCTTAGCGGCGACTTCCTACGAGCAGTACTTC. Its protein product is CASSLAATSYEQYF.

This clone is classed as large. The chain couples TRBV19 to TRBJ1-5; D uncertain. The CDR3 extends over 14 amino acids. V gave up 2 bases and J gave up 8 bases, with 13 bases separating them. CDR1 is LNHDA, CDR2 SQIVND, per germline (reference sequence). The CDR3 reads CASSINFRGEPQHF. The CDR3 DNA follows: TGTGCCAGTAGTATAAATTTCCGGGGAGAGCCCCAGCATTTT.

The J gene is TRBJ1-5, the V gene TRBV2; 7 bases agree with TRBD1. V trimming: 6 bases; J trimming: 7 bases; junction bases outside the gene matches: 6. Per germline, CDR1 SNHLY and CDR2 FYNNEI. The CDR3 length is 13 residues. The chain's CDR3 is CASSDRVRQPQHF. The CDR3 coding sequence is TGTGCCAGCAGCGACAGGGTACGGCAGCCCCAGCATTTT.

This chain joins TRBV12-3 or TRBV12-4 and TRBJ1-5; D call uncertain. The CDR3 has 12 amino acids. The V end lost 2 bases, the J end lost 7 bases, and 6 bases lay between the germline ends. CDR3 region: CASSLSQQPQHF. The CDR3 bases are TGTGCCAGCAGTTTATCTCAGCAGCCCCAGCATTTT.

J is TRBJ2-7 and V is TRBV6-2 or TRBV6-3; tentatively, D is TRBD2 (6 bases). This CDR3 spans 15 amino acids. V was shortened by 2 bases and J by 3 bases, with 14 bases between the two germline ends. The V gene's germline CDR1 is MNHEY and CDR2 SVGEGT. CDR3: CASSYRLVAGYEQYF. CDR3 nucleotides: TGTGCCAGCAGTTACCGACTAGTTGCGGGCTACGAGCAGTACTTC.

The rearrangement links TRBV7-2 to TRBJ1-4; possibly TRBD1 for D (6 bases). The CDR3 is 16 amino acids. CDR1 and CDR2 (germline): SGHTA, FQGNSA. V was clipped by 2 bases and J by 0 bases, with 10 bases between them. CDR3 residues: CASSLQRQATNEKLFF. CDR3 nucleotides: TGTGCCAGCAGCTTACAAAGACAGGCAACTAATGAAAAACTGTTTTTT.

The rearrangement links TRBV3-1 (or the pseudogene TRBV3-2) to TRBJ2-1, with TRBD2 matching 10 bases. The CDR3 has 14 residues. Germline V lookup: CDR1 LGHDT, CDR2 YNNKEL (reference sequence). J was trimmed by 7 bases and V by 3 bases; bases with no gene match: 3. CDR3 in amino acids: CASSHSGRWNEQFF. In DNA, the CDR3 is TGTGCCAGCAGCCATAGCGGGAGGTGGAATGAGCAGTTCTTC.

CDR3 amino acids: CASSDSGQGGGSPLHF. CDR3 in DNA: TGTGCCAGCAGTGATTCGGGACAGGGGGGGGGTTCACCCCTCCACTTT. The chain links TRBV25-1 to TRBJ1-6; 11 bases match TRBD1. The CDR3 length is 16 residues. With V trimmed by 3 bases and J by 9 bases, 7 bases remained unmatched. Germline CDR1 MGHDK, CDR2 SYGVNS.

V and J are TRBV5-4 and TRBJ2-2, with 8 bases lining up with TRBD1. Unmatched junction bases numbered 10, after V lost 1 base and J lost 11 bases. This CDR3 is 15 amino acids long. In germline, CDR1 is SGHNT, CDR2 YYREEE (reference sequence). CDR3 amino acids: CASSLTGGGPAELFF. The DNA for the CDR3 is TGTGCCAGCAGCTTGACAGGGGGAGGCCCTGCCGAGCTGTTTTTT.

V gene TRBV4-2 combines with J gene TRBJ2-1; maybe TRBD1 (6 bases). The germline V gene encodes CDR1 LGHNA and CDR2 YNFKEQ. V shed 0 bases and J shed 10 bases, with 10 bases lying between them. The CDR3 totals 13 residues. CDR3 sequence (DNA): TGTGCCAGCAGCCAAGATAATGGGGGCGAGCAGTTCTTC. Amino acids: CASSQDNGGEQFF.